Presented here are 22 T cell receptor beta chains from one specimen sequenced in a study of shared clonotypes between healthy human individuals. Using immunoSEQ multiplex PCR, the repertoire was profiled, and TCRdb retains in-frame clones only, with some absent. The data contain roughly 500,000 clones, around 73% of them seen just once; the ten biggest clones take up 12%. The sequenced material came from PBMCs. The receptors stem from a woman in her thirties or forties in good health. Some clones in this sample may be carry-over from other donors' samples.

The table lists this clone with a few counts. V and J are TRBV19 and TRBJ1-4; D possibly corresponds to TRBD1 (5 bases). Germline-derived CDR1 and CDR2 are LNHDA and SQIVND (reference sequence). This CDR3 contains 13 residues. Trimming left V 4 bases short and J 6 bases short, with 9 bases between. The CDR3 DNA reads as TGTGCCAGTAGTAGCGGGACCCATGAAAAACTGTTTTTT. It codes for CASSSGTHEKLFF.

The chain recombines TRBV6-5 with TRBJ2-5, with no clear D. TRBJ2-7 matches the DNA end more closely, so the J call is doubtful. CDR1 is MNHEY, CDR2 SVGAGI, per germline. This CDR3 region has 15 residues. The CDR3 coding sequence is TGTGCCAGCAGCCTTAGCTCTTTGGGATCCTACGAGCAGTACTTC. Translated, it gives CASSLSSLGSYEQYF.

This chain connects TRBV15 to TRBJ2-2; no firm D call. The ends were cut back, 0 bases at V and 1 base at J, with 3 bases in the middle. This CDR3 contains 14 residues. Per germline, CDR1 LNHNV and CDR2 YYDKDF (reference sequence). CDR3 nucleotide sequence: TGTGCCACCAGCAGAGAACAGAACACCGGGGAGCTGTTTTTT. Translating gives CATSREQNTGELFF.

The gene calls are TRBV5-6 and TRBJ2-3, with 13 positions matching TRBD2. CDR1 is SGHDT, CDR2 YYEEEE, per germline. The junction had 10 bases not matched to a gene; V was cut back by 4 bases and J by 8 bases. The CDR3 loop spans 16 amino acids. CDR3 region: CASSEGLAGVGSTQYF. The CDR3 DNA sequence: TGTGCCAGCAGCGAAGGACTAGCGGGAGTAGGTAGTACGCAGTATTTT.

V usage is TRBV9 and J usage is TRBJ1-2; D not certain. Germline-derived CDR1 and CDR2 are SGDLS and YYNGEE. Trimming left V 0 bases short and J 0 bases short, with 15 bases between. The CDR3 spans 17 residues. This CDR3 is CASSVDYTYSSNYGYTF. The CDR3 bases are TGTGCCAGCAGCGTAGATTATACGTACAGCTCTAACTATGGCTACACCTTC.

DNA for the CDR3: TGTGCCAGCTCACCACGGTTTGGTGGGGGGGAGACTGAAGCTTTCTTT. Translating it yields CASSPRFGGGETEAFF. V is TRBV18 and J is TRBJ1-1, with TRBD1 as a possible D gene (5 bases). CDR1 and CDR2 from the germline V gene are KGHSH and LQKENI. V was cut by 1 base and J by 5 bases, with 17 bases left in between. The CDR3 has 16 amino acids.

CDR3 nucleotide sequence: TGTGCCAGCAGCCCCCCTCAGCGGAGGGGGACAGATACGCAGTATTTT. Translation: CASSPPQRRGTDTQYF. V and J are TRBV27 and TRBJ2-3; D is tentatively TRBD1 or TRBD2 (6 bases each). The CDR3 contains 16 residues. V lost 6 bases and J lost 3, with 19 bases in between. CDR1 is MNHEY, CDR2 SMNVEV, per germline (reference sequence).

The chain is built from TRBV29-1 and TRBJ2-7, with D possibly matching TRBD1 (5 bases). CDR3 length: 11 residues. The ends were cut back, 8 bases at V and 3 bases at J, with 11 bases in the middle. Germline V gene lookup returns CDR1 SQVTM and CDR2 ANQGSEA. The CDR3 loop reads CSMSRGYEQYF. CDR3 DNA sequence: TGCAGCATGAGTAGGGGCTACGAGCAGTACTTC.

Notes on this clone: The junction shows a germline mismatch at one end, possibly a read error. The V gene is TRBV4-1, the J gene TRBJ1-1; 9 bases are shared with TRBD1. CDR3 size: 16 residues. Germline values: CDR1 MGHRA, CDR2 YSYEKL. The CDR3 loop reads CASSPRTGVMNTEAFF. The CDR3 DNA follows: TGCGCCAGCAGCCCCAGGACAGGGGTAATGAACACCGAAGCTTTCTTT.

This chain connects TRBV29-1 to TRBJ1-1, with 9 bases matching TRBD1. The CDR3 contains 14 residues. Germline CDR1 is SQVTM and CDR2 is ANQGSEA. The V gene end was trimmed by 4 bases and the J gene end by 4 bases; junction bases not matched to a gene: 7. The CDR3 DNA reads as TGCAGCGTTGGGGAGGGACAGGGAGGCACTGAAGCTTTCTTT. Translated: CSVGEGQGGTEAFF.

This clone was observed a single time. This chain uses TRBV5-4 with TRBJ2-5; TRBD1 might be the D (6 bases). The end of the DNA aligns better with TRBJ2-7, so the J call may be wrong. Germline loops: CDR1 SGHNT, CDR2 YYREEE (reference sequence). The CDR3 is made up of 14 amino acids. CDR3 coding DNA: TGTGCCAGCAGCTTGGATCAGGGGATGGGCGAGCAGTACTTC. Translation: CASSLDQGMGEQYF.

The chain is built from TRBV7-9 and TRBJ2-5; possibly TRBD1 or TRBD2 for D (6 bases each). The J call could be wrong; TRBJ2-7 is a better fit for the DNA end. The CDR3 covers 18 residues. From germline, CDR1 is SEHNR and CDR2 FQNEAQ (reference sequence). CDR3 residues: CASTPRGQGPLSSYEQYF. The CDR3 DNA reads as TGTGCCAGCACCCCTCGGGGGCAGGGTCCCCTAAGCTCCTACGAGCAGTACTTC.

The J gene is TRBJ1-1, the V gene TRBV29-1; 7 bases align to TRBD1. The CDR3 covers 13 residues. Germline V gene sequence: CDR1 SQVTM, CDR2 ANQGSEA. V was pared by 0 bases and J by 5 bases, with 3 bases of the junction left unmatched. CDR3 bases: TGCAGCGTTGAAGACACACAGGGGACTGAAGCTTTCTTT. This codes for CSVEDTQGTEAFF.

V gene TRBV6-6 combines with J gene TRBJ2-5; no definite D call. This CDR3 is built from 11 residues. Germline CDR1 reads MNHNY; CDR2 reads SVGAGI (reference sequence). Trimming took 5 bases from V and 5 from J, leaving 6 bases between them. DNA for the CDR3: TGTGCCAGCAGTCCAAAGGAGACCCAGTACTTC. Translating it yields CASSPKETQYF.

This rearrangement joins TRBV6-5 to TRBJ2-7, with 9 bases lining up with TRBD1. Germline V gives CDR1 MNHEY, CDR2 SVGAGI. The CDR3 is made up of 15 amino acids. The V segment lost 7 bases and the J segment 3 bases; nucleotides outside the gene matches: 10. The CDR3 protein is CASKIGQGPHYEQYF. In nucleotides, the CDR3 is TGTGCCAGCAAAATCGGACAGGGGCCCCACTACGAGCAGTACTTC.

This chain links TRBV7-3 with TRBJ1-1, with 8 nucleotides matching TRBD1. Germline V CDR1 and CDR2: SGHTA, FQGTGA. Trimming cost V 5 bases and J 3 bases; bases outside gene matches: 5. This CDR3 region has 14 residues. The CDR3: CASSPGGGDTEAFF. The CDR3 DNA reads TGTGCCAGCAGCCCAGGGGGCGGGGACACTGAAGCTTTCTTT.

The chain employs TRBV28 and TRBJ2-5; 7 nucleotides line up with TRBD1. The last part of the DNA fits TRBJ2-7 better; the J call may be wrong. This CDR3 region has 13 residues. Germline-derived CDR1 and CDR2 are MDHEN and SYDVKM. The CDR3 loop is CASSQGTPYEQYF. The CDR3 DNA sequence: TGTGCCAGTTCACAGGGGACCCCCTACGAGCAGTACTTC.

The chain is built from TRBV5-1 and TRBJ2-7; a possible D gene is TRBD1 (6 bases). Germline CDR1 is SGHRS and CDR2 is YFSETQ. V was shortened by 6 bases and J by 2 bases, with 9 bases between the two germline ends. This CDR3 region has 12 residues. CDR3 sequence (DNA): TGCGCCAGCAAGGACAGCCCCTACGAGCAGTACTTC. Its translation: CASKDSPYEQYF.

The rearrangement uses TRBV2 and TRBJ1-3, with D possibly TRBD1 on 6 matching bases. The germline V gene encodes CDR1 SNHLY and CDR2 FYNNEI. This CDR3 comprises 14 residues. V gave up 7 bases and J gave up 0 bases, with 10 bases separating them. The CDR3 region has the DNA TGTGCCAGCAAACGGACAGACTCTGGAAACACCATATATTTT. It translates to CASKRTDSGNTIYF.

This clone was seen a single time. J is TRBJ2-3 and V is TRBV5-6; D call uncertain. CDR3 size: 14 residues. V shed 0 bases and J shed 0 bases, with 5 bases lying between them. Germline CDR1 SGHDT, CDR2 YYEEEE. The CDR3 nucleotides read TGTGCCAGCAGCTTGGGGGGAAGCACAGATACGCAGTATTTT. Translated, it gives CASSLGGSTDTQYF.

Relative to its sample, this clone is medium-sized. This same CDR3 is encoded by further DNA sequences in the sample. The gene calls are TRBV28 and TRBJ1-2; D is ambiguous. V dropped 4 bases and J dropped 1 base, with 10 bases sitting between them. This CDR3 has 14 residues. From germline, CDR1 is MDHEN and CDR2 SYDVKM. This chain's CDR3 is CASSSSPLNYGYTF. CDR3 coding DNA: TGTGCCAGCAGTTCTTCCCCTCTTAACTATGGCTACACCTTC.

V gene TRBV4-3 combines with J gene TRBJ2-2; 9 positions match TRBD2. The CDR3 is made up of 15 amino acids. Germline V gene sequence: CDR1 LGHNA, CDR2 YSLEER. V shed 4 bases, J shed 1 base, and the junction held 1 base outside the gene matches. DNA of the CDR3: TGCGCCAGCAGCCTGACTAGCGGGAACACCGGGGAGCTGTTTTTT. Translating it yields CASSLTSGNTGELFF.